These 20 T cell receptor beta chains came from one sample sequenced in a study of cytomegalovirus exposure and HLA in healthy donors. The PCR made use of 60 Vbeta and 13 Jbeta primers. The assay was immunoSEQ multiplex PCR, and TCRdb's table has in-frame clones only and misses some. Of roughly 130,000 clones in the sample, about 61% were seen once. The sequencing input was PBMCs. These receptors were collected from a male donor in good health and CMV-seronegative.

The chain's CDR3 is CASSLGGYEQYF. In nucleotides, the CDR3 is TGTGCCAGCAGCTTGGGGGGCTACGAGCAGTACTTC. The V and J genes are TRBV5-6 and TRBJ2-5; D is undetermined. The assigned J gene may be wrong: the sequence end matches TRBJ2-7 better. The V gene's germline CDR1 is SGHDT and CDR2 YYEEEE. This CDR3 has 12 residues.

The chain has TRBV28 and TRBJ2-5; D possibly corresponds to TRBD2 (6 bases). There are 14 residues in the CDR3. The V gene lost 3 bases and the J gene lost 7 bases, with 15 bases spanning the gap. Germline CDR1 is MDHEN and CDR2 is SYDVKM. CDR3 loop: CASSFLGDGGTQYF. The CDR3 bases are TGTGCCAGCAGTTTTCTAGGGGACGGGGGGACCCAGTACTTC.

This clone has just a few counts. The rearrangement joins TRBV29-1 to TRBJ2-3; 10 positions match TRBD2. This CDR3 has 14 residues. Trimming at V came to 4 bases and at J to 5 bases, leaving 6 bases not matched to a gene. Looked up from germline, CDR1 is SQVTM and CDR2 is ANQGSEA. CDR3 in DNA: TGCAGCGTTGGGGCTAGCGGGGGTATAGATACGCAGTATTTT. This gives the protein CSVGASGGIDTQYF.

This clone was counted a few times. This chain uses TRBV4-3 with TRBJ1-4; no reliable D call. The V gene lost 4 bases and the J gene lost 7 bases, with 10 bases spanning the gap. The CDR3 has 13 residues. CDR1 is LGHNA, CDR2 YSLEER, per germline. The CDR3 sequence is CASSRLNGEKLFF. The DNA of the CDR3 is TGCGCCAGCAGCCGTCTGAACGGTGAAAAACTGTTTTTT.

This clone turned up a few times. The DNA of the CDR3 is TGTGCCAGCAGACCAGGGGGAACCGCTTCACCCCTCCACTTT. Protein product: CASRPGGTASPLHF. The V and J genes are TRBV6-5 and TRBJ1-6, with 7 positions matching TRBD1. CDR1 MNHEY and CDR2 SVGAGI come from the germline V gene. The CDR3 length is 14 residues. J lost 9 bases, V lost 6 bases, and 8 bases had no gene match.

The rearrangement uses TRBV4-3 and TRBJ1-2; D is perhaps TRBD1 (5 bases). Looked up from germline, CDR1 is LGHNA and CDR2 is YSLEER. Trimming pared 1 base from V and 8 bases from J, leaving 14 bases between. CDR3 length: 14 residues. The CDR3 region has the DNA TGCGCCAGCAGCCAAGCTCAAGGGGCGCAGGGCTACACCTTC. Its translation: CASSQAQGAQGYTF.

This chain joins TRBV7-2 and TRBJ2-1, with a weak D call TRBD1 (6 bases). Germline CDR1 and CDR2: SGHTA and FQGNSA. The length of the CDR3 is 15 residues. The V and J ends lost 6 bases and 4 bases respectively, with 16 bases between them. CDR3 residues: CASSLTGPSYNEQFF. DNA of the CDR3: TGTGCCAGCAGTCTGACAGGCCCTTCTTACAATGAGCAGTTCTTC.

This chain joins TRBV5-8 and TRBJ1-4; 9 bases line up with TRBD1. Trimming removed 4 bases from V and 7 bases from J; junction bases left unmatched: 11. From germline, CDR1 is SGHTS and CDR2 YDEGEE. CDR3 size: 16 residues. CDR3 protein: CASSPGQQGAFEKLFF. The DNA for the CDR3 is TGTGCCAGCAGCCCCGGGCAACAGGGGGCGTTTGAAAAACTGTTTTTT.

This clone was detected once. This rearrangement joins TRBV9 to TRBJ2-2; 7 bases map to TRBD2. CDR1 is SGDLS and CDR2 is YYNGEE in the germline V gene. V was pared by 4 bases and J by 1 base, with 4 bases of the junction left unmatched. The CDR3 length is 15 residues. For the CDR3, the DNA is TGTGCCAGCAGCTTCCTAGCGGAGAACACCGGGGAGCTGTTTTTT. Residues: CASSFLAENTGELFF.

This clone came up a few times. The chain uses TRBV7-3 and TRBJ2-7; 8 positions agree with TRBD1. The CDR3 has 14 residues. V lost 4 bases to trimming and J lost 1 base; unmatched junction nucleotides: 3. The V gene's germline CDR1 is SGHTA and CDR2 FQGTGA. The CDR3 region has the DNA TGTGCCAGCAGCTCGACAGGGGATTCCTACGAGCAGTACTTC. Its translation is CASSSTGDSYEQYF.

The chain is built from TRBV6-4 and TRBJ1-1, with a possible D match to TRBD1 (6 bases). The germline V gene has CDR1 MRHNA and CDR2 SNTAGT. This CDR3 has 15 residues. The V and J ends lost 6 bases and 6 bases respectively, with 20 bases between them. The CDR3 loop is CASSAQQGEAAEAFF. For the CDR3, the DNA is TGTGCCAGCAGCGCCCAACAGGGAGAGGCCGCTGAAGCTTTCTTT.

The table lists this clone with a count of one. The rearrangement uses TRBV6-6 and TRBJ2-7; 15 nucleotides agree with TRBD2. V was pared by 10 bases and J by 6 bases, with 4 bases of the junction left unmatched. The CDR3 has 13 amino acids. Germline CDR1 reads MNHNY; CDR2 reads SVGAGI (reference sequence). Here the CDR3 reads CATGLAGGGEQYF. CDR3 coding DNA: TGTGCCACCGGACTAGCGGGGGGGGGCGAGCAGTACTTC.

This clone was seen once. V and J are TRBV19 and TRBJ1-1; TRBD1 matches 8 bases. Germline-derived CDR1 and CDR2 are LNHDA and SQIVND (reference sequence). The CDR3 is made up of 13 amino acids. The V and J ends lost 6 bases and 4 bases, in that order; junction bases with no gene match: 4. CDR3 sequence: CASRTGEGTEAFF. DNA of the CDR3: TGTGCCAGTAGGACAGGGGAGGGCACTGAAGCTTTCTTT.

For this clone: Sequence at one end of the junction differs from germline and may be a read error. V and J are TRBV5-6 and TRBJ2-3; 8 positions agree with TRBD2. Germline-derived CDR1 and CDR2 are SGHDT and YYEEEE. The length of the CDR3 is 16 residues. The CDR3 DNA sequence: TGTGCCCGCAGCCCCGCGCCCGGGGGGGCTGGAGATACGCAGTATTTT. This gives the protein CARSPAPGGAGDTQYF.

V usage is TRBV5-1 and J usage is TRBJ2-3; D is possibly TRBD1 (6 bases). V gave up 4 bases and J gave up 5 bases, with 20 bases separating them. The CDR3 totals 16 residues. The germline CDR1 and CDR2 sequences are SGHRS and YFSETQ. DNA for the CDR3: TGCGCCAGCAGCCTATACTCTACAGGGTTACGAGATACGCAGTATTTT. Residues: CASSLYSTGLRDTQYF. The complete variable domain, with remaining parts taken from reference TRBV5-1 and TRBJ2-3, reads KAGVTQTPRYLIKTRGQQVTLSCSPISGHRSVSWYQQTPGQGLQFLFEYFSETQRNKGNFPGRFSGRQFSNSRSEMNVSTLELGDSALYLCASSLYSTGLRDTQYFGPGTRLTVL.

This clone was detected a few times. This rearrangement joins TRBV7-9 to TRBJ1-2; possible D gene TRBD1, 6 bases. The CDR3 loop spans 15 amino acids. The germline V gene has CDR1 SEHNR and CDR2 FQNEAQ (reference sequence). V lost 0 bases and J 2 bases, leaving 10 bases between the germline ends. In DNA form, the CDR3 reads TGTGCCAGCAGCTTAGCAGGGGACAAGAACTATGGCTACACCTTC. This encodes CASSLAGDKNYGYTF.

This chain joins TRBV19 and TRBJ2-7; 10 bases are shared with TRBD1. This CDR3 comprises 14 residues. Trimming took 4 bases from V and 3 from J; bases not matched to a gene: 3. Germline CDR1 is LNHDA and CDR2 is SQIVND (reference sequence). The CDR3 DNA follows: TGTGCCAGTAGTACAAGGACAGGGGGCTACGAGCAGTACTTC. Amino acid sequence: CASSTRTGGYEQYF.

This chain joins TRBV19 and TRBJ2-5; perhaps TRBD1 as D (6 bases). The germline CDR1 and CDR2 sequences are LNHDA and SQIVND (reference sequence). The CDR3 runs 14 residues. The ends were cut back, 5 bases at V and 5 bases at J, with 15 bases in the middle. CDR3 residues: CASSRLQGLETQYF. The CDR3 coding sequence is TGTGCCAGTAGTCGACTTCAGGGGCTGGAGACCCAGTACTTC.

The table lists this clone with a few counts. This rearrangement joins TRBV6-1 to TRBJ1-4; D remains ambiguous. Germline CDR1 is MNHNS and CDR2 is SASEGT. V lost 8 bases and J lost 8, with 15 bases in between. The CDR3 contains 13 residues. CDR3 residues: CASLTRGMEKLFF. In DNA form, the CDR3 reads TGTGCCAGCCTAACAAGAGGGATGGAAAAACTGTTTTTT.

This clone was picked up a small number of times. The chain combines TRBV19 with TRBJ2-5; 8 nucleotides line up with TRBD2. CDR1 LNHDA and CDR2 SQIVND come from the germline V gene (reference sequence). The ends lost 6 bases at V and 5 bases at J; junction bases unmatched: 11. The CDR3 has 15 amino acids. The CDR3 coding sequence is TGTGCCAGTAGCACGGGAGGGGCTACAATGGAGACCCAGTACTTC. Its protein product is CASSTGGATMETQYF.